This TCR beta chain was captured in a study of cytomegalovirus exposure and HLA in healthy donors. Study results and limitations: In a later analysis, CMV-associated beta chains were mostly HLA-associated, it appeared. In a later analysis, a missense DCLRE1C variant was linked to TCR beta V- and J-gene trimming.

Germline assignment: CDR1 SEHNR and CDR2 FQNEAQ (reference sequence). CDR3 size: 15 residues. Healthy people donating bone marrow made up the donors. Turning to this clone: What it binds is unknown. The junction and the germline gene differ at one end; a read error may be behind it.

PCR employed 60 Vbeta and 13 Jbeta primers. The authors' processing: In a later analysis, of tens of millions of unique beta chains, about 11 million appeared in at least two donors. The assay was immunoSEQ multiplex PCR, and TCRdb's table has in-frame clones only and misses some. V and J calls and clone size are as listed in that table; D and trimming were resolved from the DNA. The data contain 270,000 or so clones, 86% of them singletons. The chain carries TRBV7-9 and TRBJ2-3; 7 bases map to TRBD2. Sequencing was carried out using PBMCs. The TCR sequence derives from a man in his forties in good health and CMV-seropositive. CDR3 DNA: TGTTCCAGCAGCTTTGGGGGAGGGCAAGCAGATACGCAGTATTTT. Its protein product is CSSSFGGGQADTQYF.